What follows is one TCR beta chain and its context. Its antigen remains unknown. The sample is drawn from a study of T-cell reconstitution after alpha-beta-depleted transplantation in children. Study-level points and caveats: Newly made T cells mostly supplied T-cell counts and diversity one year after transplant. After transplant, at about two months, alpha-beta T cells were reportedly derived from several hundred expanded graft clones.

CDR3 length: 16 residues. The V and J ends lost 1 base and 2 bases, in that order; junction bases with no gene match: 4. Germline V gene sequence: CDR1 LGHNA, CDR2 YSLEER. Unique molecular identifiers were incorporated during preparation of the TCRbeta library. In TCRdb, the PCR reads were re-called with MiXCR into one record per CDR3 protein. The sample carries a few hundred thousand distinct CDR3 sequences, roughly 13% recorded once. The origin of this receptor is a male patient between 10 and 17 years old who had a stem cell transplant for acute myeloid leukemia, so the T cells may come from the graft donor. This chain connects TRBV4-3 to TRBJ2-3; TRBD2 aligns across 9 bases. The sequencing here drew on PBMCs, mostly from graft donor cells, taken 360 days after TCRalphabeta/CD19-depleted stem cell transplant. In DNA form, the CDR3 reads TGCGCCAGCAGCCAAGCGAGGACTAGCGCCACAGATACGCAGTATTTT. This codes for CASSQARTSATDTQYF.